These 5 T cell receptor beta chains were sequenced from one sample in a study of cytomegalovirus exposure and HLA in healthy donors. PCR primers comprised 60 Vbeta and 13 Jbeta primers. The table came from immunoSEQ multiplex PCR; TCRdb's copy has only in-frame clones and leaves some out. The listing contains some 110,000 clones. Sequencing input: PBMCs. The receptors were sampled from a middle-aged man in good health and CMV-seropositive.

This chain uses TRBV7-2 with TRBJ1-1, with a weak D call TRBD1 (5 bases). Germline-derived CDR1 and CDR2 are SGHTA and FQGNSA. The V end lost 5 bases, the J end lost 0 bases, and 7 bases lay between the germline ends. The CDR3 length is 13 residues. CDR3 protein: CASSPRVNTEAFF. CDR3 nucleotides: TGTGCCAGCAGCCCCAGGGTGAACACTGAAGCTTTCTTT.

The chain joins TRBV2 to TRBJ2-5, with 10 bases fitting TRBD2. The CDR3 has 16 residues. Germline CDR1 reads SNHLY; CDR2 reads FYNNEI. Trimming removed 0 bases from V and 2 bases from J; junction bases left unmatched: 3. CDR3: CASSEALAGFQETQYF. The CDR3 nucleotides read TGTGCCAGCAGTGAAGCACTAGCGGGGTTTCAAGAGACCCAGTACTTC.

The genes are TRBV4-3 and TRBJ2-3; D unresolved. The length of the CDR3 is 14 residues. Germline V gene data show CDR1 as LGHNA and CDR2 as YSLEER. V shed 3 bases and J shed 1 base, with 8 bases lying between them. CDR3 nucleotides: TGCGCCAGCAGCCACCTCGGAGGCACAGATACGCAGTATTTT. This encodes CASSHLGGTDTQYF.

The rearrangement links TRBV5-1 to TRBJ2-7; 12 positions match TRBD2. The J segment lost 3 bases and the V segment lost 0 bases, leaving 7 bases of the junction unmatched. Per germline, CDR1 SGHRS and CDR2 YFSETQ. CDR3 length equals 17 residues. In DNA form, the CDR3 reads TGCGCCAGCAGCTTGGGTCTCGGGACTAGCGGGTTCTACGAGCAGTACTTC. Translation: CASSLGLGTSGFYEQYF.

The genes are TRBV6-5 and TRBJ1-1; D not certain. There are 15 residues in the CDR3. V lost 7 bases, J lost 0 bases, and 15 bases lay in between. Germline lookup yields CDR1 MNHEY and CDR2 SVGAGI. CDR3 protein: CASTRTGALNTEAFF. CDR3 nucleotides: TGTGCCAGCACCCGAACTGGAGCCTTGAACACTGAAGCTTTCTTT.